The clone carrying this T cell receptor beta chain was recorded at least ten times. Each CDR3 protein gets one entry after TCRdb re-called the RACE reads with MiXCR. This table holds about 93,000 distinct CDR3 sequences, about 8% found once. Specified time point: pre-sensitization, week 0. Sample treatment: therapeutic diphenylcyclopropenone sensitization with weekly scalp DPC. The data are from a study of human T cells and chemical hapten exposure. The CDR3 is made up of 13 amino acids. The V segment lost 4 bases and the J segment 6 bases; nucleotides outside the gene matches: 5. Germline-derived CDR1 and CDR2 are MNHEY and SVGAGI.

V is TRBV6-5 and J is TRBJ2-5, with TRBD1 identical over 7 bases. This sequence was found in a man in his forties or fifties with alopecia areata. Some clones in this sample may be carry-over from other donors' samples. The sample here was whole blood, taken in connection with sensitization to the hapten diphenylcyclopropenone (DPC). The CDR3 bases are TGTGCCAGCAGTTTGGCACAGGGGCAGACCCAGTACTTC. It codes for CASSLAQGQTQYF.